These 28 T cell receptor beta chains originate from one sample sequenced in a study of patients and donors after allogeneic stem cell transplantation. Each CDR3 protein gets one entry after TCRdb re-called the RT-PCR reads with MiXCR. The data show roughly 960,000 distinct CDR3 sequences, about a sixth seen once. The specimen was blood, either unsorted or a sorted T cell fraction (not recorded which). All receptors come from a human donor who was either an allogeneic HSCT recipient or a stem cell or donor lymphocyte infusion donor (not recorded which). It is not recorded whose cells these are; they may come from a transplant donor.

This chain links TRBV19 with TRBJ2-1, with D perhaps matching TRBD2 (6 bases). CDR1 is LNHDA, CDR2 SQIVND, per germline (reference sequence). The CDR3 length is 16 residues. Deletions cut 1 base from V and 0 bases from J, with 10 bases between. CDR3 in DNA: TGTGCCAGTAGTATAGGGCTAGCGAACTCCTACAATGAGCAGTTCTTC. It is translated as CASSIGLANSYNEQFF. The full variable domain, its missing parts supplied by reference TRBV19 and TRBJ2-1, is DGGITQSPKYLFRKEGQNVTLSCEQNLNHDAMYWYRQDPGQGLRLIYYSQIVNDFQKGDIAEGYSVSREKKESFPLTVTSAQKNPTAFYLCASSIGLANSYNEQFFGPGTRLTVL.

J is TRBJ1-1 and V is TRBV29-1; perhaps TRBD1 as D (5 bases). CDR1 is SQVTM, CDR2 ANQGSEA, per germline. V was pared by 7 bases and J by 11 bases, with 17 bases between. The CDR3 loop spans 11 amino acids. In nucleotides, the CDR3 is TGCAGCGGCCATAGTTGGGGGGTGGCTTTCTTT. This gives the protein CSGHSWGVAFF. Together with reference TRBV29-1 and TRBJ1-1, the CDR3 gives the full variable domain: SAVISQKPSRDICQRGTSLTIQCQVDSQVTMMFWYRQQPGQSLTLIATANQGSEATYESGFVIDKFPISRPNLTFSTLTVSNMSPEDSSIYLCSGHSWGVAFFGQGTRLTVV.

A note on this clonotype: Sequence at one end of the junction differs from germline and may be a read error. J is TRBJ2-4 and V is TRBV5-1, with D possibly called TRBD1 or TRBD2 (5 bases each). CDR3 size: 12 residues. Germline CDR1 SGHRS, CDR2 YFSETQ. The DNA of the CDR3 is TGCGCCAGCAGCTTGGGGTCCGGGACCACTGTATTC. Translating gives CASSLGSGTTVF.

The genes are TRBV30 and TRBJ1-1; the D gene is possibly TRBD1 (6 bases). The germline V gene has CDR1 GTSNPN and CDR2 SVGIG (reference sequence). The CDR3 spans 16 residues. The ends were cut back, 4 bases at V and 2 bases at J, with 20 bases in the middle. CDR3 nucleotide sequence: TGTGCCTGGACTGGGAGGGGGGGGTATGCAAACACTGAAGCTTTCTTT. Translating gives CAWTGRGGYANTEAFF.

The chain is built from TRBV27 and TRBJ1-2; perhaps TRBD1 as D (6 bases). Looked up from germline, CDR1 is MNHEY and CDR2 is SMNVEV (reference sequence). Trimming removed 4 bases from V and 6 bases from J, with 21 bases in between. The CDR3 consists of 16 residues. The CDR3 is CASSSLPGTTTDGYTF. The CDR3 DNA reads TGTGCCAGCAGTTCCTTGCCCGGGACAACTACCGATGGCTACACCTTC.

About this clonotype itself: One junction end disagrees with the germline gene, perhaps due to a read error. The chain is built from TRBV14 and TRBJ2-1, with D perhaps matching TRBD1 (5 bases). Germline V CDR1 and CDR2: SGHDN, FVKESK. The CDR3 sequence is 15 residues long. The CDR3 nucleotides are TGTGCCAGCAGTCAAGGGGCGGCTTCCTACAATGAGCAGTTCTTC. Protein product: CASSQGAASYNEQFF.

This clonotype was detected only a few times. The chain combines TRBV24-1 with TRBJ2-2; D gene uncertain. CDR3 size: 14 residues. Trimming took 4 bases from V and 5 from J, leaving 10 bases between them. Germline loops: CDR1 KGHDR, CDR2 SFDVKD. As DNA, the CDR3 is TGTGCCACCAGTGACTTCCCTACGACCGGGGAGCTGTTTTTT. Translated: CATSDFPTTGELFF.

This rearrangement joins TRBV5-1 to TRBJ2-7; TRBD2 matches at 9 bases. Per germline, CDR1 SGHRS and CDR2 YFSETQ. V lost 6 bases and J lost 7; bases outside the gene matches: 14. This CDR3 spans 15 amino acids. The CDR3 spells CASKVAGGPQGEQYF. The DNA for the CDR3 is TGCGCCAGCAAGGTGGCGGGAGGGCCCCAGGGAGAGCAGTACTTC.

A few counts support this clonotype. CDR3 DNA sequence: TGTGCCAGCAGTTACACCGGGACGGCAGATGAGCAGTTCTTC. Translating it yields CASSYTGTADEQFF. The chain employs TRBV6-2 or TRBV6-3 and TRBJ2-1, with D possibly called TRBD1 or TRBD2 (5 bases each). With 2 bases removed from V and 8 bases from J, the gap between germline ends came to 13 bases. From germline, CDR1 is MNHEY and CDR2 SVGEGT. This CDR3 spans 14 amino acids.

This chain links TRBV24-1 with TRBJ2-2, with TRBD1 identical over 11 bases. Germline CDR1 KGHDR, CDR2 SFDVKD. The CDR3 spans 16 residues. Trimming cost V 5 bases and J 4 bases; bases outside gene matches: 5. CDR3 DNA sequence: TGTGCCACCAGTGCCCCCGGGACAGGGGGCACCGGGGAGCTGTTTTTT. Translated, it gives CATSAPGTGGTGELFF.

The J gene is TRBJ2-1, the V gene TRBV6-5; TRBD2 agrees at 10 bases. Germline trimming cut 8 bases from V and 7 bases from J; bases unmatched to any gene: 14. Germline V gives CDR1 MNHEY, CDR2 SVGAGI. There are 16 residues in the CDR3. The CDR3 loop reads CASRFGSGGARNEQFF. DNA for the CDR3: TGTGCCAGCCGTTTCGGGAGCGGGGGGGCCCGGAATGAGCAGTTCTTC.

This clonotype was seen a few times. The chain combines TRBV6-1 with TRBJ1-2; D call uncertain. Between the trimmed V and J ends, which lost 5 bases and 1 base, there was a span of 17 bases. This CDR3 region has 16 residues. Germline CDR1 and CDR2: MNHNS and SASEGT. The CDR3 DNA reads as TGTGCCAGCAGTAGCATAAGACGGAGCCTTAACTATGGCTACACCTTC. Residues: CASSSIRRSLNYGYTF.

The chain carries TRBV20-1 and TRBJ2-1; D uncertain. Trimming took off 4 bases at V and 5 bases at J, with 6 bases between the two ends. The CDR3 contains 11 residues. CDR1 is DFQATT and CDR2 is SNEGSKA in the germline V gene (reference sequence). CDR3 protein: CSATYNNEQFF. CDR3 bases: TGCAGTGCTACCTACAACAATGAGCAGTTCTTC.

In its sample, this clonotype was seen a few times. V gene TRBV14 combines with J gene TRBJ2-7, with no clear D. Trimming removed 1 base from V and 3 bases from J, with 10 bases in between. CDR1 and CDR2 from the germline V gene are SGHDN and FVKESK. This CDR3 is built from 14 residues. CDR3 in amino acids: CASSQAGIYYEQYF. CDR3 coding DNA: TGTGCCAGCAGCCAAGCCGGAATTTACTACGAGCAGTACTTC.

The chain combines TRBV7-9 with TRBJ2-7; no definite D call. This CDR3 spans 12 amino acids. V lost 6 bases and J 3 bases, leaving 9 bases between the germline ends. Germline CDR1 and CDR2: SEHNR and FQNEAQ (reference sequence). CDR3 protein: CASRVAGYEQYF. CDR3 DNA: TGTGCCAGCAGGGTCGCTGGCTACGAGCAGTACTTC. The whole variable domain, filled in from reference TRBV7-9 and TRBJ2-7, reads DTGVSQNPRHKITKRGQNVTFRCDPISEHNRLYWYRQTLGQGPEFLTYFQNEAQLEKSRLLSDRFSAERPKGSFSTLEIQRTEQGDSAMYLCASRVAGYEQYFGPGTRLTVT.

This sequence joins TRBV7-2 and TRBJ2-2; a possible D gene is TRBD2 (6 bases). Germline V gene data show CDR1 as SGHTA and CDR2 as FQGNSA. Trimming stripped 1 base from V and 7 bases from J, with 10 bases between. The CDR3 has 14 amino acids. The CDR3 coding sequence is TGTGCCAGCAGCTTAGATAGCGGTTTCGGGGAGCTGTTTTTT. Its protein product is CASSLDSGFGELFF.

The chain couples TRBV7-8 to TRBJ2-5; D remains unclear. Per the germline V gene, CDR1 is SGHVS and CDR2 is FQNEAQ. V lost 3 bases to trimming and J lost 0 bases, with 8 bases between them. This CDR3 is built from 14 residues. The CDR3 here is CASSFLWDQETQYF. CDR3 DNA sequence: TGTGCCAGCAGCTTTTTGTGGGACCAAGAGACCCAGTACTTC.

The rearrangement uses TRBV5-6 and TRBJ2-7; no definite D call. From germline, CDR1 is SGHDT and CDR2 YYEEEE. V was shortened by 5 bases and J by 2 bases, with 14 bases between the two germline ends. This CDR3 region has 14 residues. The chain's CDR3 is CASSMGAAPYEQYF. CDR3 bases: TGTGCCAGCAGTATGGGCGCGGCCCCCTACGAGCAGTACTTC. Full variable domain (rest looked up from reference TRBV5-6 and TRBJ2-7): DAGVTQSPTHLIKTRGQQVTLRCSPKSGHDTVSWYQQALGQGPQFIFQYYEEEERQRGNFPDRFSGHQFPNYSSELNVNALLLGDSALYLCASSMGAAPYEQYFGPGTRLTVT.

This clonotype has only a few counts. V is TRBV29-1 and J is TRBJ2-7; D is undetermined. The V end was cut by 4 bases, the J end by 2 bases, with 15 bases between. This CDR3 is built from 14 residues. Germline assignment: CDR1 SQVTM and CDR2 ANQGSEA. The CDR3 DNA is TGCAGCGTTGCGTCCCGATACTCTGCCTACGAGCAGTACTTC. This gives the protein CSVASRYSAYEQYF.

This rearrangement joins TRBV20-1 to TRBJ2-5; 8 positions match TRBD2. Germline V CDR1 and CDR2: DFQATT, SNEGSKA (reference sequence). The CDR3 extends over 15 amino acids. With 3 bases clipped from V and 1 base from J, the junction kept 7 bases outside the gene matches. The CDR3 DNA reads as TGCAGTGCTAGTCTGAGCGGGGGAGCCCAAGAGACCCAGTACTTC. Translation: CSASLSGGAQETQYF.

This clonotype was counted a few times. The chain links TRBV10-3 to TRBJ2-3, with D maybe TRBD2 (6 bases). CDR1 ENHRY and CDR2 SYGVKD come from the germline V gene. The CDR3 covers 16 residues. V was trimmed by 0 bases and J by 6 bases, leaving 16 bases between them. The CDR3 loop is CAISESGLGDWDTQYF. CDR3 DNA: TGTGCCATCAGTGAGTCGGGTTTGGGGGACTGGGATACGCAGTATTTT.

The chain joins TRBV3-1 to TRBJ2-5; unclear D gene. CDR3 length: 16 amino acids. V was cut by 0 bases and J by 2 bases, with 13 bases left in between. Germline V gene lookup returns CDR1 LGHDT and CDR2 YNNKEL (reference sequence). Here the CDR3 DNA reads TGTGCCAGCAGCCAAGAGAGCCTATGGCGACAAGAGACCCAGTACTTC. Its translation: CASSQESLWRQETQYF.

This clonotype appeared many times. In DNA form, the CDR3 reads TGTGCCACCAGCAGAGAACAACATGGGGGTGAAAAACTGTTTTTT. Encoded protein: CATSREQHGGEKLFF. The genes are TRBV15 and TRBJ1-4; tentative D call: TRBD1 (5 bases). Germline values: CDR1 LNHNV, CDR2 YYDKDF (reference sequence). There are 15 residues in the CDR3. V was cut by 0 bases and J by 7 bases, with 12 bases left in between.

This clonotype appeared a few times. The CDR3 coding sequence is TGTGCCACCAGTGACCCCCCCGGGACTTCTAGCTCCTACAATGAGCAGTTCTTC. Its translation is CATSDPPGTSSSYNEQFF. The chain uses TRBV24-1 and TRBJ2-1, with D perhaps TRBD2 (6 bases). The CDR3 has 18 amino acids. V gave up 4 bases and J gave up 0 bases, with 18 bases separating them. Germline CDR1 reads KGHDR; CDR2 reads SFDVKD.

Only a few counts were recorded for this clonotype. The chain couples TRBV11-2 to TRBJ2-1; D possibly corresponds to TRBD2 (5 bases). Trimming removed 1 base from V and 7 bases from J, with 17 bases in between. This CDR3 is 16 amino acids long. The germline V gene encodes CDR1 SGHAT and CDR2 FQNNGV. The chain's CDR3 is CASSLVAGGYRNEQFF. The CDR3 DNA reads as TGTGCCAGCAGCTTAGTAGCTGGCGGGTATAGGAATGAGCAGTTCTTC.

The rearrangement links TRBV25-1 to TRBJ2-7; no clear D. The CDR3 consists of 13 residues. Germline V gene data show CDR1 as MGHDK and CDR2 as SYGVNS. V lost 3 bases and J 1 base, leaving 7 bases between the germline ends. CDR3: CASSDTPSYEQYF. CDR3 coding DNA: TGTGCCAGCAGTGACACACCATCCTACGAGCAGTACTTC.

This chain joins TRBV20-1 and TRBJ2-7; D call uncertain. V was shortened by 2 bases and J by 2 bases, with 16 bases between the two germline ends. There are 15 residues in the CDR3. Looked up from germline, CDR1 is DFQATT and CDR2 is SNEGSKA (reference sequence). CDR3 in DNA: TGCAGTGCTAGAATCGAGACGGAGAAAACCTACGAGCAGTACTTC. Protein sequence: CSARIETEKTYEQYF.

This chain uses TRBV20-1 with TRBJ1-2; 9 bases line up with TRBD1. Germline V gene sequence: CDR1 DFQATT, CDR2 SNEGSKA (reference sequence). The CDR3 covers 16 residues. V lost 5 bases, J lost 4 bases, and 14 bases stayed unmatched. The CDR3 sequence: CSAPSPRDRDLYGYTF. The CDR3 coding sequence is TGCAGTGCTCCATCCCCCCGGGACAGGGATCTCTATGGCTACACCTTC.